This TCR beta chain originates from a study of Tregs in tolerant kidney transplant recipients. The assay was immunoSEQ multiplex PCR, and TCRdb's table has in-frame clones only and misses some. This sample has about 50,000 clones, with roughly nine tenths found just once. CDR3 size: 13 residues. Recipients received nonmyeloablative bone marrow transplants from related graft donors, with transient mixed chimerism. Unstimulated Tregs (CD4+CD25+CD127-) and CD4+CD25- non-Tregs were sorted from PBMCs. In its sample, this clone was seen a few times. Its antigen is currently unknown. Study observations and caveats: No direct test of biological reproducibility was done here. Few patients were studied, so findings need validation in larger groups. Antigen-driven expansion was suggested because donor-specific Tregs expanded more than all Tregs in tolerant patients.

The clonotype originates from a human patient who received a combined kidney and bone marrow transplant. Some T cells may be the graft donor's. The specimen was CD8+ T cells from blood (PBMCs), collected 12 months after the transplant. The chain employs TRBV21-1 and TRBJ1-2; TRBD1, the D gene given by the table, was not confirmed from the DNA. TRBV21-1 is a pseudogene. The CDR3, as DNA: TGTGCCAGCAGCAAAGAGACAGGGGTCGGCTACACCTTC. Translating it yields CASSKETGVGYTF.